The following is a TCR beta chain sequence with its context. Its antigen is currently not known. No much larger clonotype is one base removed from it; base qualities were not supplied. The entry originates in a study of technical replicates of blood from a handful of donors (dated by TCRdb to the late 2010s). Receptor libraries were prepared by the immunoSEQ multiplex PCR assay. TCRdb re-hosts the immuneACCESS table, in-frame sequences only. Its copies lack some clones; in the studies checked, an unresolved V gene accounts for under half of them, and the cause for the rest is not known. Recorded for this sample are approximately 79,000 clones; nearly 98% of them occurred a single time. The biggest ten clones account for more than 0.15% of the sample. Sequenced input: T cells isolated from PBMCs. This clonotype was obtained from a human donor in good health.

The DNA is as follows: TGTGCCAGCAGCTTAACAGGGGGGAATACTGAAGCTTTCTTT. Translated, this gives CASSLTGGNTEAFF. This chain joins TRBV7-6 to TRBJ1-1; 8 nucleotides in the junction match TRBD1. CDR3 length: 14 amino acids, cysteine to phenylalanine. The read is trimmed to its CDR3 DNA, 42 bases read in frame from base 1. Relative to germline, V is missing 2 bases and J is missing 5 bases, with 4 bases of the junction outside any gene match. The germline V gene specifies SGHVS as CDR1 and FNYEAQ as CDR2.